Listed below are T cell receptor beta chains from one sample, sequenced in a study of technical replicates of blood from several donors. Data came from immunoSEQ multiplex PCR; TCRdb stores just in-frame clones and leaves some out. This sample has approximately 76,000 clones, with about 97% found just once. Sequenced sample: T cells isolated from PBMCs. Receptors originate from a human donor in good health. Both conserved end residues are part of each CDR3. D genes are given only for firm matches. Clone size is given for some rows only: seen once, a few or many times, or a class if the clone is expanded.

CDR3 DNA: TGTGCCAGCAGTTTCCGGGGGGCCTCCCGGGGTTCACCCCTCCACTTT; CDR3 protein: CASSFRGASRGSPLHF; D gene: NA; V gene: TRBV6-5; CDR3 length: 16; clone size: NA; J gene: TRBJ1-6
CDR3 DNA: TGTGCCAGTAGTCTCCTGGACAGGGACCTCTACAATGAGCAGTTCTTC; CDR3 protein: CASSLLDRDLYNEQFF; D gene: TRBD1; V gene: TRBV19; CDR3 length: 16; clone size: NA; J gene: TRBJ2-1
CDR3 DNA: TGTGCCAGCAGCTCCCCGGTGGGACTTTACACAGATACGCAGTATTTT; CDR3 protein: CASSSPVGLYTDTQYF; D gene: NA; V gene: TRBV11-3; CDR3 length: 16; clone size: NA; J gene: TRBJ2-3
CDR3 DNA: TGTGCCAGCAGTGACCCTGACTGGGACAGCGCTGGAAACACCATATATTTT; CDR3 protein: CASSDPDWDSAGNTIYF; D gene: TRBD1; V gene: TRBV25-1; CDR3 length: 17; clone size: NA; J gene: TRBJ1-3
CDR3 DNA: TGTGCCAGTATGGGGGGATACACAGATACGCAGTATTTT; CDR3 protein: CASMGGYTDTQYF; D gene: NA; V gene: TRBV11-2; CDR3 length: 13; clone size: NA; J gene: TRBJ2-3
CDR3 DNA: TGCGCCAGCAGCCAAGTCCTCCTGCAGCGTAGCACAGATACGCAGTATTTT; CDR3 protein: CASSQVLLQRSTDTQYF; D gene: NA; V gene: TRBV4-1; CDR3 length: 17; clone size: NA; J gene: TRBJ2-3
CDR3 DNA: TGTGCCAGCAGCCGACAGGGGGACTATGGCTACACCTTC; CDR3 protein: CASSRQGDYGYTF; D gene: TRBD1; V gene: TRBV5-4; CDR3 length: 13; clone size: NA; J gene: TRBJ1-2
CDR3 DNA: TGTGCCAGCAGCTCACAATCAGGGTTCTCCTACGAGCAGTACTTC; CDR3 protein: CASSSQSGFSYEQYF; D gene: NA; V gene: TRBV7-3; CDR3 length: 15; clone size: NA; J gene: TRBJ2-7
CDR3 DNA: TGTGCCAGCAGCTTAAGACTAGCTCCCTACGAGCAGTACTTC; CDR3 protein: CASSLRLAPYEQYF; D gene: TRBD2; V gene: TRBV13; CDR3 length: 14; clone size: NA; J gene: TRBJ2-7
CDR3 DNA: TGTGCCAGTAAACTCCGGGACTCGAACTCCTACGAGCAGTACTTC; CDR3 protein: CASKLRDSNSYEQYF; D gene: NA; V gene: TRBV19; CDR3 length: 15; clone size: NA; J gene: TRBJ2-7
CDR3 DNA: TGCGCCAGCAGCCAAGGGACTAGCGGGAGTTCCTACAATGAGCAGTTCTTC; CDR3 protein: CASSQGTSGSSYNEQFF; D gene: TRBD2; V gene: TRBV4-1; CDR3 length: 17; clone size: NA; J gene: TRBJ2-1
CDR3 DNA: TGTGCCAGTAGAGACAGGGGGAACACTGAAGCTTTCTTT; CDR3 protein: CASRDRGNTEAFF; D gene: TRBD1; V gene: TRBV19; CDR3 length: 13; clone size: NA; J gene: TRBJ1-1
CDR3 DNA: TGTGCCAGCAGCGTAGATTCCGTCAGGGGGTGGGTATCCTACAATGAGCAGTTCTTC; CDR3 protein: CASSVDSVRGWVSYNEQFF; D gene: TRBD1; V gene: TRBV9; CDR3 length: 19; clone size: NA; J gene: TRBJ2-1
CDR3 DNA: TGTGCCAGCAGCTTACAATACTTCTCTGGGGCCAACGTCCTGACTTTC; CDR3 protein: CASSLQYFSGANVLTF; D gene: NA; V gene: TRBV7-2; CDR3 length: 16; clone size: NA; J gene: TRBJ2-6
CDR3 DNA: TGTGCCAGCAGTTTGATATCGCGGGAACCCTACGAGCAGTACTTC; CDR3 protein: CASSLISREPYEQYF; D gene: NA; V gene: TRBV28; CDR3 length: 15; clone size: NA; J gene: TRBJ2-7
CDR3 DNA: TGCGCCAGCAGCTTGGAACAGGGGGTTGGCTACACCTTC; CDR3 protein: CASSLEQGVGYTF; D gene: TRBD1; V gene: TRBV5-1; CDR3 length: 13; clone size: NA; J gene: TRBJ1-2
CDR3 DNA: TGCGCCAGCAGCCACCTCCGGGACAGGAAGAGGACCCAGTACTTC; CDR3 protein: CASSHLRDRKRTQYF; D gene: TRBD1; V gene: TRBV4-1; CDR3 length: 15; clone size: NA; J gene: TRBJ2-5
CDR3 DNA: TGTGCCAGCAGTCCAAGGGGTGGCACTGAAGCTTTCTTT; CDR3 protein: CASSPRGGTEAFF; D gene: NA; V gene: TRBV28; CDR3 length: 13; clone size: NA; J gene: TRBJ1-1
CDR3 DNA: TGTGCCAGCAGAGTGATCAGGGGGCTCTTCCCCGAGCAGTACTTC; CDR3 protein: CASRVIRGLFPEQYF; D gene: TRBD1; V gene: TRBV11-2; CDR3 length: 15; clone size: NA; J gene: TRBJ2-7
CDR3 DNA: TGTGCCAGCAAGACAGGGGACAATCAGCCCCAGCATTTT; CDR3 protein: CASKTGDNQPQHF; D gene: TRBD1; V gene: TRBV6-6; CDR3 length: 13; clone size: NA; J gene: TRBJ1-5
CDR3 DNA: TGTGCCAGCAGCTTGGTGGCAGGGGGTGGGGACGAGCAGTACTTC; CDR3 protein: CASSLVAGGGDEQYF; D gene: TRBD1; V gene: TRBV5-4; CDR3 length: 15; clone size: NA; J gene: TRBJ2-7
CDR3 DNA: TGTGCCAGCAGCCACAACGACAGGGAAAATCAGCCCCAGCATTTT; CDR3 protein: CASSHNDRENQPQHF; D gene: TRBD1; V gene: TRBV27; CDR3 length: 15; clone size: NA; J gene: TRBJ1-5
CDR3 DNA: TGTGCCAGCAGTCCCAGTACCTATCAGCCCCAGCATTTT; CDR3 protein: CASSPSTYQPQHF; D gene: NA; V gene: TRBV6-5; CDR3 length: 13; clone size: NA; J gene: TRBJ1-5
CDR3 DNA: TGTGCCAGCACTTCTAGCGGGAGCTCCTACGAGCAGTACTTC; CDR3 protein: CASTSSGSSYEQYF; D gene: TRBD2; V gene: TRBV7-9; CDR3 length: 14; clone size: NA; J gene: TRBJ2-7
CDR3 DNA: TGTGCCAGCAGCACAGGGCTGGCCCAGTACTTC; CDR3 protein: CASSTGLAQYF; D gene: NA; V gene: TRBV11-3; CDR3 length: 11; clone size: NA; J gene: TRBJ2-5
CDR3 DNA: TGTGCCAGCAGCGTAGGACTAGCGGGGATAGGTACGCAGTATTTT; CDR3 protein: CASSVGLAGIGTQYF; D gene: TRBD2; V gene: TRBV9; CDR3 length: 15; clone size: NA; J gene: TRBJ2-3
CDR3 DNA: TGTGCCAGCTCACCATACGACCTGGGGCTCGATACGCAGTATTTT; CDR3 protein: CASSPYDLGLDTQYF; D gene: NA; V gene: TRBV18; CDR3 length: 15; clone size: NA; J gene: TRBJ2-3
CDR3 DNA: TGTGCCAGTAGTATTTGGGCGACAAGGGGGCTAGTACGGCCCCAGCATTTT; CDR3 protein: CASSIWATRGLVRPQHF; D gene: TRBD1; V gene: TRBV19; CDR3 length: 17; clone size: NA; J gene: TRBJ1-5
CDR3 DNA: TGTGCCAGCAGTATCCGGGACAGGAACGTCCTGACTTTC; CDR3 protein: CASSIRDRNVLTF; D gene: TRBD1; V gene: TRBV2; CDR3 length: 13; clone size: NA; J gene: TRBJ2-6
CDR3 DNA: TGTGCCTGGAATGACAGGGCGGGCAACGAGCAGTACTTC; CDR3 protein: CAWNDRAGNEQYF; D gene: TRBD1; V gene: TRBV30; CDR3 length: 13; clone size: NA; J gene: TRBJ2-7
CDR3 DNA: TGTGCCAGCAGTTACTCGCCAGGCGGCAATCAGCCCCAGCATTTT; CDR3 protein: CASSYSPGGNQPQHF; D gene: NA; V gene: TRBV6-5; CDR3 length: 15; clone size: NA; J gene: TRBJ1-5
CDR3 DNA: TGTGCCTGGAGTGGAGGGTTTAGCAATCAGCCCCAGCATTTT; CDR3 protein: CAWSGGFSNQPQHF; D gene: NA; V gene: TRBV30; CDR3 length: 14; clone size: NA; J gene: TRBJ1-5
CDR3 DNA: TGTGCCAGCGGAAGGACTAGGTTAAATGAGCAGTTCTTC; CDR3 protein: CASGRTRLNEQFF; D gene: TRBD2; V gene: TRBV6-1; CDR3 length: 13; clone size: NA; J gene: TRBJ2-1
CDR3 DNA: TGTGCCAGCAGCTTCAAAGGGAGGGGGACAAGAACCACAGATACGCAGTATTTT; CDR3 protein: CASSFKGRGTRTTDTQYF; D gene: NA; V gene: TRBV5-6; CDR3 length: 18; clone size: NA; J gene: TRBJ2-3
CDR3 DNA: TGTGCCACCAGCAGAGAAATTGGCGGGAGTGACGAGCAGTACTTC; CDR3 protein: CATSREIGGSDEQYF; D gene: TRBD2; V gene: TRBV15; CDR3 length: 15; clone size: NA; J gene: TRBJ2-7
CDR3 DNA: TGTGCCAGCGAGAAGACAGGCCGGTTACTAGCGGGTGAGATCCAAGAGACCCAGTACTTC; CDR3 protein: CASEKTGRLLAGEIQETQYF; D gene: TRBD2; V gene: TRBV28; CDR3 length: 20; clone size: NA; J gene: TRBJ2-5
CDR3 DNA: TGCGCCAGCAGCGGACAGGAGGAGACTGAAGCTTTCTTT; CDR3 protein: CASSGQEETEAFF; D gene: TRBD1; V gene: TRBV10-2; CDR3 length: 13; clone size: few; J gene: TRBJ1-1
CDR3 DNA: TGCGCCAGCAGTCAATCGGCCCCCGTTCAGCCCCAGCATTTT; CDR3 protein: CASSQSAPVQPQHF; D gene: NA; V gene: TRBV23-1; CDR3 length: 14; clone size: once; J gene: TRBJ1-5
CDR3 DNA: TGCGCCAGCAGCTTCCGGACGGGGAATGAGCAGTTCTTC; CDR3 protein: CASSFRTGNEQFF; D gene: NA; V gene: TRBV5-1; CDR3 length: 13; clone size: once; J gene: TRBJ2-1
CDR3 DNA: TGTGCTAGTGGTTTGACTGACAGGGGATGGCAGTACTTC; CDR3 protein: CASGLTDRGWQYF; D gene: TRBD1; V gene: TRBV12-5; CDR3 length: 13; clone size: NA; J gene: TRBJ2-7
CDR3 DNA: TGTGCCAGTAGTATGAGGGTCGTAGGCGGCTACACCTTC; CDR3 protein: CASSMRVVGGYTF; D gene: NA; V gene: TRBV19; CDR3 length: 13; clone size: NA; J gene: TRBJ1-2
CDR3 DNA: TGTGCCAGCAGTCTAGGGGAACAGGGCTATGGCTACACCTTC; CDR3 protein: CASSLGEQGYGYTF; D gene: NA; V gene: TRBV6-1; CDR3 length: 14; clone size: NA; J gene: TRBJ1-2
CDR3 DNA: TGTGCCAGCAAGGCTAGCGGGAGTACCGATACGCAGTATTTT; CDR3 protein: CASKASGSTDTQYF; D gene: TRBD2; V gene: TRBV9; CDR3 length: 14; clone size: NA; J gene: TRBJ2-3
CDR3 DNA: TGCGCCAGCAGTGAGTTGACAGTAAGTCCCTACGAGCAGTACTTC; CDR3 protein: CASSELTVSPYEQYF; D gene: NA; V gene: TRBV10-2; CDR3 length: 15; clone size: NA; J gene: TRBJ2-7